The 10 T cell receptor beta chains presented below share a single source sample, sequenced in a study of PD-L1 blockade in urothelial cancer. Produced via immunoSEQ multiplex PCR; TCRdb's table is partial and in-frame only. This table holds roughly 74,000 clones, about nine tenths found once. Sequenced here: PBMCs, sampled around atezolizumab (anti-PD-L1) treatment. These receptors were taken from a woman in her 70s with urothelial cancer.

This chain uses TRBV5-1 with TRBJ1-2, with 8 bases matching TRBD1. The CDR3 length is 15 residues. Germline V gives CDR1 SGHRS, CDR2 YFSETQ. With 4 bases clipped from V and 3 bases from J, the junction kept 8 bases outside the gene matches. CDR3 region: CASSPGQGSDYGYTF. Here the CDR3 DNA reads TGCGCCAGCAGCCCTGGACAGGGAAGTGACTATGGCTACACCTTC.

V usage is TRBV4-1 and J usage is TRBJ1-2; TRBD1 matches at 9 bases. The CDR3 is 15 residues long. Germline V lookup: CDR1 MGHRA, CDR2 YSYEKL. The V gene end was trimmed by 4 bases and the J gene end by 8 bases; junction bases not matched to a gene: 11. The CDR3 protein is CASSLQQGATGGYTF. For the CDR3, the DNA is TGCGCCAGCAGCCTACAACAGGGGGCGACGGGGGGCTACACCTTC.

This clone was seen once. This chain joins TRBV6-5 and TRBJ2-7, with TRBD2 as a possible D gene (6 bases). Germline V gene lookup returns CDR1 MNHEY and CDR2 SVGAGI. V was clipped by 0 bases and J by 3 bases, with 15 bases between them. The CDR3 is 16 amino acids. CDR3 nucleotide sequence: TGTGCCAGCAGTTACTCCCTGGCAGGGAGGAACTACGAGCAGTACTTC. This sequence encodes CASSYSLAGRNYEQYF.

The chain employs TRBV29-1 and TRBJ2-5, with a possible D match to TRBD2 (6 bases). The germline V gene encodes CDR1 SQVTM and CDR2 ANQGSEA. The V and J ends lost 7 bases and 2 bases respectively, with 11 bases between them. There are 12 residues in the CDR3. CDR3 DNA sequence: TGCAGCGCCCAGGCGGGGCAAGAGACCCAGTACTTC. It specifies CSAQAGQETQYF. The complete variable domain, with remaining parts taken from reference TRBV29-1 and TRBJ2-5, reads SAVISQKPSRDICQRGTSLTIQCQVDSQVTMMFWYRQQPGQSLTLIATANQGSEATYESGFVIDKFPISRPNLTFSTLTVSNMSPEDSSIYLCSAQAGQETQYFGPGTRLLVL.

The chain has TRBV7-9 and TRBJ2-7; TRBD2 is a possible D gene (5 bases). Germline V lookup: CDR1 SEHNR, CDR2 FQNEAQ (reference sequence). The CDR3 has 14 amino acids. V gave up 3 bases and J gave up 1 base, with 10 bases separating them. This CDR3 is CASSLTAGSYEQYF. Here the CDR3 DNA reads TGTGCCAGCAGCTTGACCGCGGGTTCCTACGAGCAGTACTTC.

The rearrangement joins TRBV5-1 to TRBJ1-1, with TRBD1 matching 7 bases. Germline CDR1 is SGHRS and CDR2 is YFSETQ. The CDR3 consists of 14 residues. V trimming: 3 bases; J trimming: 0 bases; junction bases outside the gene matches: 2. This CDR3 reads CASSWTGLNTEAFF. The CDR3 coding sequence is TGCGCCAGCAGCTGGACAGGTCTGAACACTGAAGCTTTCTTT. The whole variable domain, filled in from reference TRBV5-1 and TRBJ1-1, reads KAGVTQTPRYLIKTRGQQVTLSCSPISGHRSVSWYQQTPGQGLQFLFEYFSETQRNKGNFPGRFSGRQFSNSRSEMNVSTLELGDSALYLCASSWTGLNTEAFFGQGTRLTVV.

This chain joins TRBV28 and TRBJ2-7, with TRBD2 matching 12 bases. The germline gives CDR1 MDHEN, CDR2 SYDVKM. J was trimmed by 4 bases and V by 7 bases; bases with no gene match: 5. CDR3 size: 14 residues. CDR3 in DNA: TGTGCCAGCACCCCACTAGCGGGAGGATACGAGCAGTACTTC. It codes for CASTPLAGGYEQYF.

J is TRBJ1-6 and V is TRBV5-4, with 8 bases identical to TRBD1. V shed 0 bases and J 4 bases; nucleotides not matched to a gene: 6. The CDR3 runs 17 residues. Germline assignment: CDR1 SGHNT and CDR2 YYREEE (reference sequence). The CDR3 is CASSLDGTGAYNSPLHF. CDR3 DNA: TGTGCCAGCAGCTTGGACGGGACAGGCGCTTATAATTCACCCCTCCACTTT.

CDR3 in amino acids: CASSFGTPIISYEQYF. DNA of the CDR3: TGTGCCAGCAGCTTTGGGACACCTATAATCTCCTACGAGCAGTACTTC. The chain combines TRBV11-2 with TRBJ2-7; tentatively, D is TRBD1 (6 bases). CDR1 and CDR2 (germline): SGHAT, FQNNGV. This CDR3 spans 16 amino acids. V shed 3 bases and J shed 0 bases, with 15 bases lying between them.

The chain has TRBV4-1 and TRBJ1-1, with a weak D call TRBD1 (6 bases). The ends were cut back, 3 bases at V and 6 bases at J, with 11 bases in the middle. Per the germline V gene, CDR1 is MGHRA and CDR2 is YSYEKL. This CDR3 has 13 residues. CDR3 loop: CASSQPQGAEAFF. CDR3 DNA sequence: TGCGCCAGCAGCCAGCCACAGGGAGCTGAAGCTTTCTTT.